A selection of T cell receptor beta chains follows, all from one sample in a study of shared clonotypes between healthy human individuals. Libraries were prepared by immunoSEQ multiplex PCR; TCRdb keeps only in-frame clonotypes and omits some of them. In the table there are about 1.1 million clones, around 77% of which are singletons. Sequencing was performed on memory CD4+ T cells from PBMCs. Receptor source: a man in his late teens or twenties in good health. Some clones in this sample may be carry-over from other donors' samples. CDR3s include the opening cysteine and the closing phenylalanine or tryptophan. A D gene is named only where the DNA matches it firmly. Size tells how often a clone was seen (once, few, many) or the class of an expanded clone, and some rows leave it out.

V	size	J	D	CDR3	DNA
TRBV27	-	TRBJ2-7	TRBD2	CASSSTPLAGVFHEQYF	TGTGCCAGCAGTTCAACTCCTCTCGCGGGAGTGTTCCACGAGCAGTACTTC
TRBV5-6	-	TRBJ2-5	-	CASSLRLETQYF	TGTGCCAGCAGCTTACGCCTGGAGACCCAGTACTTC
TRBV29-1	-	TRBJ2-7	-	CSVDTGGPLDEQYF	TGCAGCGTTGATACAGGAGGTCCCCTGGACGAGCAGTACTTC
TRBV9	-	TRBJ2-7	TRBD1	CASSVGQGAYYEQYF	TGTGCCAGCAGCGTAGGACAGGGGGCCTATTACGAGCAGTACTTC
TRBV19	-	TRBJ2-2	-	CASSISNFGELFF	TGTGCCAGTAGTATTTCTAATTTCGGGGAGCTGTTTTTT
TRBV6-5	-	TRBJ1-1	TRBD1	CASTRLGTGNTEAFF	TGTGCCAGCACCCGGCTCGGGACAGGGAACACTGAAGCTTTCTTT
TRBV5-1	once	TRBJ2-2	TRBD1	CASSLEGAKNTGELFF	TGCGCCAGCAGCTTGGAGGGGGCGAAGAACACCGGGGAGCTGTTTTTT
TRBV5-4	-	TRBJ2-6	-	CASSPPAAGANVLTF	TGTGCCAGCAGCCCACCAGCAGCTGGGGCCAACGTCCTGACTTTC
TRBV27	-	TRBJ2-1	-	CASSLKGMSYNEQFF	TGTGCCAGCAGTTTAAAGGGAATGTCCTACAATGAGCAGTTCTTC
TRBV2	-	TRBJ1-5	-	CASSSRLWVQVNQPQHF	TGTGCCAGCAGTTCGCGTTTGTGGGTGCAGGTTAATCAGCCCCAGCATTTT
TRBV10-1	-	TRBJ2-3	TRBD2	CASRLAAFRTDTQYF	TGCGCCAGCAGACTAGCGGCTTTCAGAACAGATACGCAGTATTTT
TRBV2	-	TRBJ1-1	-	CASRVGRGEAFF	TGTGCCAGCAGGGTCGGACGGGGAGAAGCTTTCTTT
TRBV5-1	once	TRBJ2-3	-	CASSSLTGPDTQYF	TGCGCCAGCAGTTCTCTTACAGGGCCAGATACGCAGTATTTT
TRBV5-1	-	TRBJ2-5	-	CASSLSPQETQYF	TGCGCCAGCAGCTTGTCACCCCAAGAGACCCAGTACTTC
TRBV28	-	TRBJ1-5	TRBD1	CASSLMDRGSNQPQHF	TGTGCCAGCAGTTTGATGGACAGGGGTAGCAATCAGCCCCAGCATTTT
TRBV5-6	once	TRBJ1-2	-	CASSLGPLGIGHGYTF	TGTGCCAGCAGCTTAGGACCCCTGGGAATTGGCCATGGCTACACCTTC
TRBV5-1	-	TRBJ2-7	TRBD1	CASSLSQGDEQYF	TGCGCCAGCAGCTTATCACAGGGGGACGAGCAGTACTTC
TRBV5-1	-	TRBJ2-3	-	CASSRGSSDTQYF	TGCGCCAGCAGCCGCGGAAGTTCAGATACGCAGTATTTT
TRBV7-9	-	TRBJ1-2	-	CASSFTEGYGYTF	TGTGCCAGCAGCTTCACCGAAGGCTATGGCTACACCTTC
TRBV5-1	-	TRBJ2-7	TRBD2	CASSLESSGHPSYEQYF	TGCGCCAGCAGCTTGGAGTCTAGCGGCCACCCCTCCTACGAGCAGTACTTC
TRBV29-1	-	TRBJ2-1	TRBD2	CSVDPLLLAGKILNEQFF	TGCAGCGTTGACCCCCTCCTACTAGCGGGAAAAATATTAAATGAGCAGTTCTTC
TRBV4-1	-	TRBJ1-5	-	CASSQGVGTYSNQPQHF	TGCGCCAGCAGCCAAGGTGTGGGGACCTATAGCAATCAGCCCCAGCATTTT
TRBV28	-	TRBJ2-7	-	CASSGGASGSYEQYF	TGTGCCAGCAGTGGGGGGGCTAGCGGCTCCTACGAGCAGTACTTC
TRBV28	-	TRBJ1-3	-	CASSPVERTGNTIYF	TGTGCCAGCAGCCCGGTGGAGCGGACCGGAAACACCATATATTTT
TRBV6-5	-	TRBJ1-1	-	CASNEGRDTEAFF	TGTGCCAGCAATGAGGGACGGGACACTGAAGCTTTCTTT
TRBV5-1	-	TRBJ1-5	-	CASSWDGNQPQHF	TGCGCCAGCAGCTGGGACGGAAATCAGCCCCAGCATTTT
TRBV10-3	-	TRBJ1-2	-	CAISENYGYTF	TGTGCCATCAGTGAGAACTATGGCTACACCTTC
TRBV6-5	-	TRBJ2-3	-	CASSLGGMTDTQYF	TGTGCCAGCAGCTTAGGCGGGATGACAGATACGCAGTATTTT
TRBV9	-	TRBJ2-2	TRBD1	CASREEGQGHTGELFF	TGTGCCAGCAGAGAAGAGGGACAGGGACACACCGGGGAGCTGTTTTTT
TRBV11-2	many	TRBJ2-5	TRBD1	CASTPGTEETQYF	TGTGCCAGCACCCCGGGGACAGAAGAGACCCAGTACTTC
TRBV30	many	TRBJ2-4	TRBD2	CAWRRREKGGRAAKNIQYF	TGTGCCTGGAGACGCAGGGAGAAGGGCGGGAGGGCGGCCAAAAACATTCAGTACTTC
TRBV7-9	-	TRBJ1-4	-	CASSLSRQGSEKLFF	TGTGCCAGCAGCTTATCTCGGCAGGGGTCGGAAAAACTGTTTTTT
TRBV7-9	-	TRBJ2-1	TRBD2	CASSSRLAGPSGNEQFF	TGTGCCAGCAGCTCGAGACTAGCGGGACCGTCGGGCAATGAGCAGTTCTTC
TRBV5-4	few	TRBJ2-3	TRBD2	CASSRPGLAGGADTQYF	TGTGCCAGCAGCAGGCCGGGACTAGCGGGAGGGGCAGATACGCAGTATTTT
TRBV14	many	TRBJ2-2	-	CASSNSAGELFF	TGTGCCAGCAGCAATAGCGCCGGGGAGCTGTTTTTT
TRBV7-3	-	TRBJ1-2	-	CASSLAGEGYTF	TGTGCCAGCAGCTTAGCGGGCGAGGGCTACACCTTC
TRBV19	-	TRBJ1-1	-	CASIVGEQGNTEAFF	TGTGCCAGTATTGTTGGGGAACAGGGGAACACTGAAGCTTTCTTT
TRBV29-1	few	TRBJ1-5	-	CSVSGSNSNQPQHF	TGCAGTGTTTCAGGGTCGAATAGCAATCAGCCCCAGCATTTT
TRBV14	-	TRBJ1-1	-	CASSQRQKGAEAFF	TGTGCCAGCAGCCAACGACAGAAAGGTGCTGAAGCTTTCTTT
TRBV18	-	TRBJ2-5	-	CASSPLGAQETQYF	TGTGCCAGCTCACCACTTGGGGCCCAAGAGACCCAGTACTTC
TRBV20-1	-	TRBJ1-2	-	CSAEGRSSDTF	TGCAGTGCCGAAGGGAGATCCTCTGACACCTTC
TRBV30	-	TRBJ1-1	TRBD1	CASSTGTGLLNTEAFF	TGTGCCTCCTCAACCGGGACAGGGCTCTTGAACACTGAAGCTTTCTTT
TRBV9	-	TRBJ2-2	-	CASSARGAGAGTGELFF	TGTGCCAGCAGCGCTAGGGGGGCGGGAGCTGGCACCGGGGAGCTGTTTTTT
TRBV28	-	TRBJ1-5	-	CASSSGGPGGNQPQHF	TGTGCCAGCAGTTCCGGGGGCCCTGGGGGGAATCAGCCCCAGCATTTT
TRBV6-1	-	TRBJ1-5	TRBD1	CASSEGPGQGYNQPQHF	TGTGCCAGCAGTGAAGGTCCGGGACAGGGGTACAATCAGCCCCAGCATTTT
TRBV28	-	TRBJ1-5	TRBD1	CASSQTGWYDQPQHF	TGTGCCAGCAGCCAGACAGGGTGGTATGATCAGCCCCAGCATTTT
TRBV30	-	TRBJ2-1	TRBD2	CAWTLGLAYNEQFF	TGTGCCTGGACGTTGGGACTAGCCTACAATGAGCAGTTCTTC
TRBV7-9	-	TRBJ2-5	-	CASSLVSGKEETQYF	TGTGCCAGCAGCTTAGTATCCGGGAAGGAGGAGACCCAGTACTTC
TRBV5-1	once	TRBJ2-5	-	CASSLFPRGAQETQYF	TGCGCCAGCAGCTTGTTCCCCCGGGGGGCACAAGAGACCCAGTACTTC
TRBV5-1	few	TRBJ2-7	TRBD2	CASSASLAGGYEQYF	TGCGCCAGCAGCGCCAGCCTGGCGGGAGGGTACGAGCAGTACTTC
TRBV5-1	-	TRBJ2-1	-	CASSLDEGSYNEQFF	TGCGCCAGCAGCTTGGACGAGGGTTCCTACAATGAGCAGTTCTTC
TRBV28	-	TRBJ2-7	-	CASGSYERYF	TGTGCCAGCGGGAGCTACGAGCGGTACTTC
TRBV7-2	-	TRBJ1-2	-	CASSPTGRYTF	TGTGCCAGCAGCCCTACAGGGCGCTACACCTTC
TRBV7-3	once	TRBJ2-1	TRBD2	CASSPTGTRVHEQFF	TGTGCCAGCAGCCCGACCGGGACTAGAGTCCATGAGCAGTTCTTC